This TCR beta chain emerged from a study of CD8+CD57+ T cells in acquired aplastic anemia. This CDR3 region has 13 residues. V lost 2 bases and J 0 bases, leaving 5 bases between the germline ends. Germline values: CDR1 SGDLS, CDR2 YYNGEE. There are many counts of this clonotype. Genomic DNA, the template, was used for profiling of the TCR beta VDJ and CDR3. Each CDR3 protein is one row after TCRdb ran MiXCR on the reads. The sample has about 210,000 distinct CDR3 sequences, under 65% seen once. Material: sorted CD4+, CD8+, or CD8+CD57+ T cells (not recorded which) from PBMCs. This chain links TRBV9 with TRBJ1-1; D remains ambiguous. The sequence was collected from a human donor in good health. For the CDR3, the DNA is TGTGCCAGCAGCGTGGCCCTGAACACTGAAGCTTTCTTT. Residues: CASSVALNTEAFF.